These 26 T cell receptor beta chains originate from one sample sequenced in a study of quantifying T cell responses using KT2 cells. Study-wide background: cDNA was made from DNase-treated RNA using alpha and beta constant primers.

The cDNA 3' end received a ligated oligonucleotide with a UMI. The first PCR ran approximately 4 cycles with an equimolar RC1.1 and RC1.2 beta primer mix. MiXCR, run by TCRdb on the UMI-ligation and nested PCR reads, gives a single entry per CDR3 protein. The sample has about 33,000 distinct CDR3 sequences; approximately 10% are singletons. Sequencing was carried out using PBMCs spiked with cells of the T cell clone KT2. The receptors were gathered from a human donor.

This clonotype has more than one count but fewer than ten. This chain links TRBV27 with TRBJ1-1; D not resolved. The CDR3 covers 14 residues. V gave up 3 bases and J gave up 0 bases, with 8 bases separating them. Germline V lookup: CDR1 MNHEY, CDR2 SMNVEV (reference sequence). Here the CDR3 reads CASSFGRLNTEAFF. Written as DNA, the CDR3 is TGTGCCAGCAGTTTTGGTCGCCTGAACACTGAAGCTTTCTTT.

The CDR3 DNA sequence: TGTGCCAGCAGCCCCGATTATAGCAATCAGCCCCAGCATTTT. It specifies CASSPDYSNQPQHF. The chain links TRBV7-8 to TRBJ1-5, with D unresolved. The CDR3 contains 14 residues. V lost 5 bases and J 0 bases, leaving 8 bases between the germline ends. Germline CDR1 SGHVS, CDR2 FQNEAQ.

This clonotype was seen more than once but under ten times. The chain joins TRBV7-3 to TRBJ2-3; D is unresolved. CDR1 is SGHTA and CDR2 is FQGTGA in the germline V gene. V lost 0 bases and J lost 0, with 7 bases in between. The CDR3 length is 15 residues. The CDR3 loop reads CASSLTRKSTDTQYF. For the CDR3, the DNA is TGTGCCAGCAGCTTAACTCGCAAGAGCACAGATACGCAGTATTTT.

The sample holds many counts of this clonotype. V and J are TRBV9 and TRBJ2-3, with D unresolved. Germline V gene lookup returns CDR1 SGDLS and CDR2 YYNGEE. Trimming took off 4 bases at V and 4 bases at J, with 10 bases between the two ends. The CDR3 length is 13 residues. The CDR3 reads CASSQYSPDTQYF. CDR3 bases: TGTGCCAGCAGCCAATATTCTCCAGATACGCAGTATTTT.

The chain combines TRBV5-1 with TRBJ2-3; D not certain. CDR1 and CDR2 from the germline V gene are SGHRS and YFSETQ. The CDR3 consists of 14 residues. V lost 0 bases, J lost 2 bases, and 7 bases lay in between. The CDR3 is CASSLEAPTDTQYF. Written as DNA, the CDR3 is TGCGCCAGCAGCTTGGAGGCGCCCACAGATACGCAGTATTTT.

This clonotype was counted only a few times. CDR3 in DNA: TGCAGCGTTGTCCGGGACAGGGGGACCGGGGAGCTGTTTTTT. Amino acids: CSVVRDRGTGELFF. J is TRBJ2-2 and V is TRBV29-1, with 11 bases fitting TRBD1. This CDR3 has 14 residues. Germline V gene data show CDR1 as SQVTM and CDR2 as ANQGSEA. With 4 bases clipped from V and 5 bases from J, the junction kept 3 bases outside the gene matches.

This clonotype was seen many times. V usage is TRBV24-1 and J usage is TRBJ2-5; 11 bases are shared with TRBD2. The ends lost 3 bases at V and 8 bases at J; junction bases unmatched: 7. The CDR3 is 15 residues long. Germline CDR1 KGHDR, CDR2 SFDVKD. The CDR3 here is CATSDGTSGGSTQYF. CDR3 DNA sequence: TGTGCCACCAGTGATGGCACTAGCGGGGGCAGTACCCAGTACTTC.

This chain links TRBV20-1 with TRBJ2-3; D is perhaps TRBD2 (6 bases). V lost 0 bases and J lost 3, with 16 bases in between. The CDR3 is 16 amino acids. Germline V gene data show CDR1 as DFQATT and CDR2 as SNEGSKA (reference sequence). CDR3 residues: CSARDPRAGRTDTQYF. The CDR3 DNA follows: TGCAGTGCTAGAGATCCTAGGGCGGGGAGGACAGATACGCAGTATTTT.

This clonotype was recorded at least ten times. The chain carries TRBV10-3 and TRBJ2-7; the D is unclear. Germline CDR1 reads ENHRY; CDR2 reads SYGVKD. The CDR3 length is 14 residues. V dropped 1 base and J dropped 9 bases, with 16 bases sitting between them. CDR3 DNA sequence: TGTGCCATCAGTGAGTGGCAGTCCGCGAATTTGCAGTACTTC. Encoded protein: CAISEWQSANLQYF.

This clonotype was seen more than once but under ten times. The chain carries TRBV29-1 and TRBJ1-2; D is ambiguous. The V end lost 3 bases, the J end lost 4 bases, and 9 bases lay between the germline ends. Germline V CDR1 and CDR2: SQVTM, ANQGSEA. This CDR3 has 12 amino acids. The CDR3 spells CSVDAAVYGYTF. CDR3 DNA: TGCAGCGTTGATGCCGCCGTCTATGGCTACACCTTC.

Many counts were recorded for this clonotype. The rearrangement links TRBV6-6 to TRBJ2-7; TRBD2 aligns across 10 bases. CDR1 and CDR2 from the germline V gene are MNHNY and SVGAGI (reference sequence). J gave up 5 bases and V 5 bases, and 12 bases lay outside the gene matches. This CDR3 contains 16 residues. CDR3 nucleotides: TGTGCCAGCAGTACATCTACTAGCGGGGAGTTCCACGAGCAGTACTTC. As protein: CASSTSTSGEFHEQYF.

The rearrangement joins TRBV9 to TRBJ2-5; D unresolved. The CDR3 has 15 residues. CDR1 and CDR2 from the germline V gene are SGDLS and YYNGEE. Trimming shortened V by 0 bases and J by 4 bases, and 13 bases separated the two germline ends. CDR3 protein: CASSVDVGMGETQYF. The CDR3 DNA reads as TGTGCCAGCAGCGTAGACGTGGGGATGGGAGAGACCCAGTACTTC. The full variable domain, its missing parts supplied by reference TRBV9 and TRBJ2-5, is DSGVTQTPKHLITATGQRVTLRCSPRSGDLSVYWYQQSLDQGLQFLIQYYNGEERAKGNILERFSAQQFPDLHSELNLSSLELGDSALYFCASSVDVGMGETQYFGPGTRLLVL.

This clonotype was recorded a few times. The chain has TRBV7-8 and TRBJ2-3, with D perhaps matching TRBD2 (6 bases). The ends were cut back, 2 bases at V and 8 bases at J, with 11 bases in the middle. This CDR3 comprises 13 residues. Per germline, CDR1 SGHVS and CDR2 FQNEAQ. CDR3 loop: CASSLKSEGTQYF. The CDR3 bases are TGTGCCAGCAGCTTAAAATCGGAGGGTACGCAGTATTTT.

This clonotype was detected a few times. The chain joins TRBV5-1 to TRBJ1-4; D is uncertain. The CDR3 has 15 residues. Germline V lookup: CDR1 SGHRS, CDR2 YFSETQ. Trimming stripped 5 bases from V and 5 bases from J, with 16 bases between. CDR3 nucleotides: TGCGCCAGCAGGGGAGACGGGAAAGCAAATGAAAAACTGTTTTTT. This codes for CASRGDGKANEKLFF.

This clonotype has a handful of counts. The rearrangement links TRBV4-1 to TRBJ1-4, with 7 bases lining up with TRBD1. The germline V gene has CDR1 MGHRA and CDR2 YSYEKL. The CDR3 is made up of 18 amino acids. Losses at the gene ends were 0 bases for V and 6 bases for J; bases not matched to a gene: 13. The CDR3 DNA follows: TGCGCCAGCAGCCAAGACGGATTAGGGGGCGCCCTCGATGAAAAACTGTTTTTT. Its translation: CASSQDGLGGALDEKLFF.

The chain is built from TRBV11-2 and TRBJ2-1; D is ambiguous. Per the germline V gene, CDR1 is SGHAT and CDR2 is FQNNGV. The length of the CDR3 is 14 residues. Trimming took off 5 bases at V and 6 bases at J, with 14 bases between the two ends. CDR3 DNA sequence: TGTGCCAGCAGCCATATAGGACGGTTCAATGAGCAGTTCTTC. Translated, it gives CASSHIGRFNEQFF.

This clonotype appeared a single time. The chain has TRBV9 and TRBJ2-3, with 7 bases fitting TRBD1. With 4 bases clipped from V and 6 bases from J, the junction kept 11 bases outside the gene matches. Germline CDR1 is SGDLS and CDR2 is YYNGEE. The CDR3 extends over 15 amino acids. The CDR3 reads CASSPGGLGSDTQYF. Here the CDR3 DNA reads TGTGCCAGCAGCCCAGGGGGTCTAGGATCTGATACGCAGTATTTT.

This clonotype occurred many times. The CDR3 DNA follows: TGTGCCAGCACCCTCCCCCGGGGGGGCCGAGAGACCCAGTACTTC. It codes for CASTLPRGGRETQYF. The V call is TRBV2, the J call TRBJ2-5, with 8 bases that match TRBD2. The CDR3 runs 15 residues. The V gene's germline CDR1 is SNHLY and CDR2 FYNNEI. The ends lost 7 bases at V and 4 bases at J; junction bases unmatched: 11.

Only a few counts were recorded for this clonotype. The chain links TRBV7-9 to TRBJ2-1, with 9 bases aligning to TRBD1. The V gene's germline CDR1 is SEHNR and CDR2 FQNEAQ (reference sequence). The CDR3 length is 14 residues. V lost 5 bases and J lost 6; bases outside the gene matches: 5. The CDR3 region has the DNA TGTGCCAGCAGCAACCGGGACAGGGTCAATGAGCAGTTCTTC. Protein sequence: CASSNRDRVNEQFF.

This chain joins TRBV6-6 and TRBJ2-2; D may be TRBD2 (5 bases). The CDR3 totals 14 residues. With 6 bases removed from V and 0 bases from J, the gap between germline ends came to 8 bases. Germline loops: CDR1 MNHNY, CDR2 SVGAGI (reference sequence). The CDR3 nucleotides are TGTGCCAGCAGCTTAGCGTCGAACACCGGGGAGCTGTTTTTT. As protein: CASSLASNTGELFF.

CDR3 region: CASSQEIKDTQYF. Written as DNA, the CDR3 is TGCGCCAGCAGCCAAGAGATTAAAGATACGCAGTATTTT. This sequence joins TRBV4-1 and TRBJ2-3; D is unclear. V was cut by 0 bases and J by 5 bases, with 6 bases left in between. The CDR3 has 13 amino acids. CDR1 MGHRA and CDR2 YSYEKL come from the germline V gene.

The chain joins TRBV24-1 to TRBJ2-7; no definite D call. V was shortened by 6 bases and J by 4 bases, with 12 bases between the two germline ends. In germline, CDR1 is KGHDR, CDR2 SFDVKD. The CDR3 loop spans 13 amino acids. In DNA, the CDR3 is TGTGCCACCAGTAGCCAGACTTCGTACGAGCAGTACTTC. Residues: CATSSQTSYEQYF.

J is TRBJ1-6 and V is TRBV7-7, with D possibly TRBD1 on 5 matching bases. Between the trimmed V and J ends, which lost 2 bases and 0 bases, there was a span of 14 bases. The CDR3 extends over 18 amino acids. Germline loops: CDR1 SSHAT, CDR2 FNYEAQ (reference sequence). The CDR3, as DNA: TGTGCCAGCAGCTTACCTAAAGGGGCGCTCTCCTATAATTCACCCCTCCACTTT. It specifies CASSLPKGALSYNSPLHF.

This clonotype was observed once. The rearrangement uses TRBV4-1 and TRBJ2-2, with TRBD2 as a possible D gene (5 bases). The germline V gene has CDR1 MGHRA and CDR2 YSYEKL. V lost 3 bases and J 4 bases, leaving 12 bases between the germline ends. There are 15 residues in the CDR3. CDR3 residues: CASSHPWSGTGELFF. The CDR3, as DNA: TGCGCCAGCAGCCACCCCTGGAGCGGCACCGGGGAGCTGTTTTTT.

The CDR3 here is CASSVQQMNTEAFF. In nucleotides, the CDR3 is TGTGCCAGCAGCGTACAGCAAATGAACACTGAAGCTTTCTTT. The V call is TRBV5-6, the J call TRBJ1-1, with no clear D. This CDR3 has 14 residues. Trimming cost V 4 bases and J 0 bases, with 10 bases left between them. CDR1 is SGHDT, CDR2 YYEEEE, per germline.

This clonotype was seen at least ten times. The V call is TRBV27, the J call TRBJ1-6; D possibly corresponds to TRBD1 (5 bases). The V and J ends lost 3 bases and 5 bases respectively, with 17 bases between them. The CDR3 is made up of 17 amino acids. Germline lookup yields CDR1 MNHEY and CDR2 SMNVEV (reference sequence). CDR3 sequence: CASSFGAGPLNNSPLHF. DNA for the CDR3: TGTGCCAGCAGTTTTGGTGCAGGGCCCCTGAATAATTCACCCCTCCACTTT.